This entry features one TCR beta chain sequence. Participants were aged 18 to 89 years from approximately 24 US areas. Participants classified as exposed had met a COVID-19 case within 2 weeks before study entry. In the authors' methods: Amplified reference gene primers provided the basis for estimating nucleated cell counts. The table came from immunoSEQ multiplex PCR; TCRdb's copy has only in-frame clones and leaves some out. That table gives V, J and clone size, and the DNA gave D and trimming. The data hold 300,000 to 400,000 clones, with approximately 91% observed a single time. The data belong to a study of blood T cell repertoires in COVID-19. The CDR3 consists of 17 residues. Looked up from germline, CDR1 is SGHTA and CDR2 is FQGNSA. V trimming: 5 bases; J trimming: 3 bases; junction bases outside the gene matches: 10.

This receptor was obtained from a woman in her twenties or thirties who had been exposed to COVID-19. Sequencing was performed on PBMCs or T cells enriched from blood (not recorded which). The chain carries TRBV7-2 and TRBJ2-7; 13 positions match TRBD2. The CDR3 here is CASSPRLAGGQDYEQYF. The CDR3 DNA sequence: TGTGCCAGCAGCCCTAGACTAGCGGGGGGCCAAGACTACGAGCAGTACTTC.